The entry below describes one T cell receptor beta chain. No antigen is known for it. Per-nucleotide qualities are absent, and no much larger clonotype sits a single base away. The CDR3, from cysteine to phenylalanine, totals 16 residues. Kept here is only the CDR3 DNA, which spans 48 bases and is read in frame from base 1. The germline V gene specifies LGHNA as CDR1 and YSLEER as CDR2. The V and J ends are trimmed by 0 bases and 4 bases, leaving 12 bases between them. This entry is derived from a study of OX40 agonist ivuxolimab in advanced cancers. In terms of the full investigation: Ivuxolimab was an agonistic, fully human IgG2 monoclonal antibody directed against OX40 (CD134), a costimulatory receptor. Intravenous ivuxolimab was administered to patients every 2 weeks at six dose levels: 0.01, 0.1, 0.3, 1.5, 3 and 10 mg/kg. Among the approximately 54 dose-escalation patients, about 20 had hepatocellular carcinoma, 15 or so melanoma, 9 renal cell carcinoma and 9 head and neck cancer. A male proportion of about 79% and a mean age of about 60 years, ranging from roughly 20 to 80, were recorded for the dose-escalation cohort. Patients were allowed to have had prior anti-PD-1, anti-PD-L1 or anti-CTLA-4 therapy, and about 40% of the dose-escalation patients had been treated with checkpoint inhibitors. Partial responses were achieved by three dose-escalation patients, of whom one had hepatocellular carcinoma and two had cutaneous melanoma. Peripheral TCRbeta sequencing was intended to test whether TCR sequence diversity was altered and clonal T-cell expansion was caused by ivuxolimab. The paper reports the monotherapy dose-escalation portion (N of about 54 patients) of the phase I ivuxolimab trial.

The trial excluded patients who had a history of autoimmune disease or were on systemic immunosuppression. Peripheral blood for TCR sequencing was drawn from every dose cohort at baseline, at cycle 4 day 1 and at cycle 7 day 1. Samples were obtained from an open-label, multicenter, first-in-human phase I dose-escalation trial of ivuxolimab. Adults with locally advanced or metastatic melanoma, renal cell, hepatocellular, or head and neck squamous cell carcinoma were enrolled in the trial. Before TCR sequencing, CD4+ T cells and CD8+ T cells from peripheral blood were sorted into separate populations. Genomic DNA was isolated from the sorted cells so that the TCRbeta CDR3 region could be sequenced. The immunoSEQ Assay was used for sequencing of TCRbeta CDR3 regions. The table comes from immuneACCESS by way of TCRdb, which keeps in-frame sequences with V and J called. Part of the clones is missing from these tables; in studies checked, under half for an unresolved V gene and the rest for unknown reasons. Recorded for this sample are around 76,000 clones; over 70% of them occurred a single time. Together, the top ten hold less than 0.55% of the sample.

Points the paper makes about the study in general: After ivuxolimab, CD8+ T cells had more expanded clones than CD4+ T cells on average. Low levels of normalized T-cell clonal expansion were also shown by some nonresponding patients. Antigen specificity was not determined for the clonally expanded peripheral T cells. At doses from 0.1 to 3.0 mg/kg, clonal expansion was seen in both CD4+ and CD8+ blood T cells between baseline and week 6. In the 0.1-3.0 mg/kg groups, partial responders had among the lowest normalized peripheral clonal expansion, particularly in CD8+ T cells.

The sequenced sample was CD4+ or CD8+ T cells sorted from blood, obtained in a trial of the OX40 agonist ivuxolimab. This sequence uses TRBV4-3 and TRBJ2-2, with no confident D gene call. This clonotype was sampled from an adult with an advanced solid tumor such as melanoma, head and neck, liver or kidney cancer. The CDR3 has the sequence CASSQELGRGTGELFF. The bases are TGCGCCAGCAGCCAAGAGCTAGGAAGAGGCACCGGGGAGCTGTTTTTT.